These T cell receptor beta chains were read from a single sample in a study of blood T cell repertoires in COVID-19. The assay was immunoSEQ multiplex PCR, and TCRdb's table has in-frame clones only and misses some. Of a few hundred thousand clones in the sample, about 88% were seen once. The sample was PBMCs or T cells enriched from blood (not recorded which). Source of these receptors: a man aged 25-45 years with acute COVID-19. The CDR3 runs from the conserved cysteine through the conserved F or W. The D gene is left open where the match is weak. Part of the rows lack a size; the others show once, few, many or a class for expanded clones.

clone_size	d_call	v_call	j_call	cdr3_aa	cdr3_nt
.	.	TRBV28	TRBJ1-4	CAAVGGTRNEKLFF	TGTGCTGCGGTCGGGGGGACGAGAAATGAAAAACTGTTTTTT
once	TRBD2	TRBV12-5	TRBJ2-1	CASGRTSEGNEQFF	TGTGCTAGTGGTCGGACTAGCGAGGGAAATGAGCAGTTCTTC
.	.	TRBV11-2	TRBJ1-2	CASSATANYGYTF	TGTGCCAGCAGCGCGACAGCTAACTATGGCTACACCTTC
few	.	TRBV6-5	TRBJ1-2	CASSRGEGNYGYTF	TGTGCCAGCAGTAGGGGGGAGGGGAACTATGGCTACACCTTC
.	.	TRBV6-5	TRBJ1-2	CASSQRASGYTF	TGTGCCAGCAGTCAGAGGGCATCTGGCTACACCTTC
.	TRBD1	TRBV24-1	TRBJ2-1	CATSEPLTGVGHNEQFF	TGTGCCACCAGTGAACCCCTTACAGGGGTTGGGCACAATGAGCAGTTCTTC
.	.	TRBV5-6	TRBJ1-2	CASSRDTNYGYTF	TGTGCCAGCAGCCGGGACACTAACTATGGCTACACCTTC
.	.	TRBV28	TRBJ1-5	CASTPSDSTLVGQPQHF	TGTGCCAGCACCCCTTCCGACAGCACACTGGTCGGGCAGCCCCAGCATTTT
.	.	TRBV6-2/TRBV6-3	TRBJ2-2	CASSYLGVGELFF	TGTGCCAGCAGCTACTTAGGGGTCGGGGAGCTGTTTTTT
.	.	TRBV27	TRBJ2-3	CASSPRGHTDTQYF	TGTGCCAGCAGTCCTCGGGGTCACACAGATACGCAGTATTTT
.	.	TRBV28	TRBJ1-5	CASRRSGQAGRQPQHF	TGTGCCAGCAGGCGCTCAGGGCAGGCCGGGCGTCAGCCCCAGCATTTT
.	TRBD1	TRBV5-1	TRBJ2-1	CASSLYLGTGLYNEQFF	TGCGCCAGCAGCTTGTATTTGGGGACAGGGTTGTACAATGAGCAGTTCTTC
once	TRBD2	TRBV27	TRBJ2-3	CASSLSSGASDTQYF	TGTGCCAGCAGTTTATCTAGCGGGGCCTCAGATACGCAGTATTTT
.	TRBD1	TRBV24-1	TRBJ2-2	CATSDRPQGAGTGELFF	TGTGCCACCAGTGACCGGCCACAGGGGGCAGGCACCGGGGAGCTGTTTTTT
.	TRBD1	TRBV6-5	TRBJ1-5	CASRTDRGSNQPQHF	TGTGCCAGCAGGACCGACAGGGGGAGCAATCAGCCCCAGCATTTT
once	.	TRBV5-4	TRBJ2-1	CASSFSAGDNEQFF	TGTGCCAGCAGCTTTTCCGCGGGTGACAATGAGCAGTTCTTC
.	TRBD1	TRBV15	TRBJ1-2	CATSRGGTDYGYTF	TGTGCCACCAGCAGAGGTGGGACAGACTATGGCTACACCTTC